The rows below give T cell receptor beta chains drawn from one sample of a study of shared T cell receptors in the human thymus. This table comes from immunoSEQ multiplex PCR, and its TCRdb copy is limited to in-frame clones, with some not included. The sample lists over 350,000 clones, more than 85% occurring once. The sample comprised thymocytes. Receptor source: a human donor. Both conserved end residues are part of each CDR3. The order of the fields is D gene, clone size, J gene, V gene, CDR3 protein, CDR3 DNA. The D gene is left open where the match is weak. Clone size is stated in some rows and not others, as once, few, many or a class when expanded.

TRBD1 NA TRBJ1-2 TRBV28 CASSFSPQGNYGYTF TGTGCCAGCAGCTTTTCCCCACAGGGGAACTATGGCTACACCTTC
NA NA TRBJ2-1 TRBV14 CASSQDSDRDNEQFF TGTGCCAGCAGCCAAGACAGCGACCGGGACAATGAGCAGTTCTTC
NA NA TRBJ2-1 TRBV10-1 CASSERGVIHNEQFF TGCGCCAGCAGTGAGAGGGGGGTGATCCACAATGAGCAGTTCTTC
NA NA TRBJ2-3 TRBV4-1 CASSLKTTVGTDTQYF TGCGCCAGCAGCCTTAAGACTACCGTGGGAACAGATACGCAGTATTTT
NA once TRBJ1-1 TRBV27 CASSYRGGTEAFF TGTGCCAGCAGTTACCGGGGGGGCACTGAAGCTTTCTTT
TRBD1 NA TRBJ2-7 TRBV4-1 CASSKRQGRVLYEQYF TGCGCCAGCAGCAAACGACAGGGCAGGGTATTGTACGAGCAGTACTTC
TRBD1 once TRBJ1-1 TRBV27 CASSFNYRGWNTEAFF TGTGCCAGCAGTTTTAATTACAGGGGCTGGAACACTGAAGCTTTCTTT
TRBD2 NA TRBJ2-7 TRBV5-6 CASSRTTSGSGYEQYF TGTGCCAGCAGCCGCACGACCAGCGGGAGTGGATACGAGCAGTACTTC
TRBD2 NA TRBJ2-2 TRBV27 CASRGRGALGAGELFF TGTGCCAGCCGGGGGCGGGGGGCGCTTGGAGCCGGGGAGCTGTTTTTT
NA NA TRBJ2-3 TRBV19 CASTQTLALNSDTQYF TGTGCCAGTACCCAAACTCTAGCACTCAATTCAGATACGCAGTATTTT
TRBD1 NA TRBJ1-5 TRBV13 CASSRDRGRGNQPQHF TGTGCCAGCAGTCGGGACAGGGGAAGAGGCAATCAGCCCCAGCATTTT
NA NA TRBJ2-2 TRBV7-2 CASSSEPGVVTGELFF TGTGCCAGCAGCTCAGAGCCGGGGGTGGTCACCGGGGAGCTGTTTTTT
TRBD2 NA TRBJ2-3 TRBV11-1 CASSPRDYSLDTDTQYF TGTGCCAGCAGCCCCAGGGACTATTCCCTTGACACAGATACGCAGTATTTT
NA NA TRBJ1-1 TRBV4-2 CASSQVTATNTEAFF TGTGCCAGCAGCCAAGTAACAGCAACGAACACTGAAGCTTTCTTT
TRBD2 NA TRBJ2-1 TRBV27 CATNAGLAGVNEQFF TGTGCCACCAACGCAGGACTAGCGGGAGTCAATGAGCAGTTCTTC
NA NA TRBJ2-5 TRBV5-6 CASSLVFGEAQYF TGTGCCAGCAGCTTGGTCTTCGGGGAGGCCCAGTACTTC
NA NA TRBJ2-5 TRBV2 CASSSHRTQYF TGTGCCAGCAGCAGCCATCGGACCCAGTACTTC
NA NA TRBJ2-6 TRBV27 CASSLFSFSGANVLTF TGTGCCAGCAGTTTATTCTCTTTCTCTGGGGCCAACGTCCTGACTTTC
NA NA TRBJ2-1 TRBV7-2 CASRSLVSEQFF TGTGCCAGCAGGTCCCTAGTTTCTGAGCAGTTCTTC
NA NA TRBJ2-7 TRBV6-1 CASSGFRNRPYEQYF TGTGCCAGCAGTGGGTTCAGGAACAGGCCCTACGAGCAGTACTTC
TRBD1 NA TRBJ2-7 TRBV11-1 CASSPGTGDLPYEQYF TGTGCCAGCAGTCCCGGGACAGGGGACCTTCCCTACGAGCAGTACTTC
NA NA TRBJ2-7 TRBV7-5 CVRSLNYLLIWTYEQYF TGTGTCAGAAGCTTAAACTACCTCCTTATTTGGACCTACGAGCAGTACTTC
NA NA TRBJ2-1 TRBV6-5 CASSYGRGRKYNEQFF TGTGCCAGCAGTTACGGGAGGGGGAGGAAGTACAATGAGCAGTTCTTC
TRBD2 NA TRBJ2-2 TRBV2 CASRNPQRDDTGELFF TGTGCCAGCAGGAACCCCCAGCGGGACGACACCGGGGAGCTGTTTTTT
TRBD1 NA TRBJ2-2 TRBV6-1 CASSGQGNTGELFF TGTGCCAGCAGCGGACAGGGGAACACCGGGGAGCTGTTTTTT
TRBD2 NA TRBJ2-1 TRBV18 CASSPLRLAGVGSYNEQFF TGTGCCAGCTCACCATTGAGGCTAGCGGGAGTGGGATCCTACAATGAGCAGTTCTTC
TRBD1 once TRBJ2-7 TRBV6-5 CASRTGQSYEQYF TGTGCCAGCAGGACGGGACAGTCCTACGAGCAGTACTTC
NA once TRBJ1-2 TRBV28 CASSLFPQGYPPDGYGYTF TGTGCCAGCAGTTTATTTCCGCAGGGGTACCCCCCCGACGGCTATGGCTACACCTTC
TRBD1 NA TRBJ1-4 TRBV19 CASRRGPVRTNEKLFF TGTGCCAGTAGGAGGGGGCCGGTTCGGACTAATGAAAAACTGTTTTTT
NA NA TRBJ1-2 TRBV6-5 CASSSIGGAGGYGYTF TGTGCCAGCAGTTCAATCGGGGGGGCTGGAGGCTATGGCTACACCTTC
TRBD1 NA TRBJ2-7 TRBV7-2 CASSCPGQGYILDYEQYF TGTGCCAGCAGCTGCCCGGGACAGGGGTATATCCTGGACTACGAGCAGTACTTC
NA NA TRBJ2-7 TRBV23-1 CASSRYRDPCYEQYF TGCGCCAGCAGTCGCTACAGGGATCCCTGCTACGAGCAGTACTTC
NA NA TRBJ1-2 TRBV7-9 CASSLGDRPIRYGYTF TGTGCCAGCAGCCTTGGAGACAGACCCATAAGATATGGCTACACCTTC
NA NA TRBJ2-4 TRBV6-1 CASSGERAGLAKNIQYF TGTGCCAGCAGTGGGGAGAGGGCAGGATTAGCCAAAAACATTCAGTACTTC
NA NA TRBJ2-2 TRBV5-1 CASSHTGNTGELFF TGCGCCAGCAGCCACACGGGGAACACCGGGGAGCTGTTTTTT
TRBD1 NA TRBJ1-1 TRBV4-2 CASSHRTGNTEAFF TGTGCCAGCAGCCACCGGACAGGGAACACTGAAGCTTTCTTT